This passage covers 12 T cell receptor beta chains from one sample sequenced in a study of identical twins. Each CDR3 protein is one row after TCRdb ran MiXCR on the 5' RACE reads. The sample lists about 730,000 distinct CDR3 sequences; around 20% were seen once. These same records also appear under a second study, on T cells expressing NK-cell markers.

Sequences were obtained from PBMCs. The receptors originated from a woman in her late teens or twenties in good health.

This clonotype came up a few times. The chain carries TRBV12-3 or TRBV12-4 and TRBJ2-3; D is unclear. The CDR3 is made up of 13 amino acids. The V gene lost 2 bases and the J gene lost 9 bases, with 12 bases spanning the gap. The CDR3: CASSLLEKSTQYF. As DNA, the CDR3 is TGTGCCAGCAGTTTATTAGAGAAGTCCACGCAGTATTTT.

The chain links TRBV29-1 to TRBJ2-2; D is uncertain. Looked up from germline, CDR1 is SQVTM and CDR2 is ANQGSEA. V lost 2 bases, J lost 6 bases, and 7 bases lay in between. The CDR3 extends over 12 amino acids. The CDR3 sequence: CSVEQASGELFF. CDR3 bases: TGCAGCGTTGAACAAGCTTCCGGGGAGCTGTTTTTT.

The CDR3 protein is CASSEQVSYEQYF. CDR3 DNA sequence: TGTGCCAGCAGTGAACAGGTCTCCTACGAGCAGTACTTC. The chain uses TRBV2 and TRBJ2-7; D is uncertain. V dropped 2 bases and J dropped 0 bases, with 5 bases sitting between them. This CDR3 is built from 13 residues. Looked up from germline, CDR1 is SNHLY and CDR2 is FYNNEI.

This chain joins TRBV29-1 and TRBJ1-2, with D possibly being TRBD1 (6 bases). Germline loops: CDR1 SQVTM, CDR2 ANQGSEA. CDR3 length equals 13 residues. The CDR3 DNA follows: TGCACCGCAGGCCTGGGGGGGGCGAGTGGCTACACCTTC. Translating it yields CTAGLGGASGYTF. The variable domain in full, with the rest retrieved from reference TRBV29-1 and TRBJ1-2, is SAVISQKPSRDICQRGTSLTIQCQVDSQVTMMFWYRQQPGQSLTLIATANQGSEATYESGFVIDKFPISRPNLTFSTLTVSNMSPEDSSIYLCTAGLGGASGYTFGSGTRLTVV.

The chain carries TRBV20-1 and TRBJ2-5; TRBD1 matches 8 bases. Germline lookup yields CDR1 DFQATT and CDR2 SNEGSKA (reference sequence). The CDR3 is 13 residues long. The V and J ends lost 5 bases and 4 bases, in that order; junction bases with no gene match: 6. CDR3 sequence: CSAPRGRIETQYF. The CDR3 region has the DNA TGCAGTGCTCCCAGGGGGCGCATAGAGACCCAGTACTTC.

A few counts support this clonotype. The rearrangement uses TRBV11-2 and TRBJ2-1; the match to TRBD2 covers 8 bases. The germline V gene encodes CDR1 SGHAT and CDR2 FQNNGV. CDR3 size: 16 residues. Trimming cost V 5 bases and J 8 bases; bases outside gene matches: 14. The CDR3 is CASSQRGAGGGDEQFF. CDR3 nucleotides: TGTGCCAGCAGCCAACGAGGGGCGGGAGGAGGCGATGAGCAGTTCTTC.

This clonotype came up a few times. Here the CDR3 reads CASSRSTGVQETQYF. Written as DNA, the CDR3 is TGTGCCAGCAGCCGGTCGACAGGGGTCCAAGAGACCCAGTACTTC. The chain combines TRBV3-1 with TRBJ2-5, with TRBD1 matching 8 bases. Germline V CDR1 and CDR2: LGHDT, YNNKEL (reference sequence). Losses at the gene ends were 4 bases for V and 1 base for J; bases not matched to a gene: 5. The CDR3 loop spans 15 amino acids.

This rearrangement joins TRBV12-3 or TRBV12-4 to TRBJ2-3; D might be TRBD1 (6 bases). The ends were cut back, 8 bases at V and 0 bases at J, with 15 bases in the middle. This CDR3 region has 15 residues. Here the CDR3 DNA reads TGTGCCAGCGGCCAGGGGTCCCTTAGCACAGATACGCAGTATTTT. The encoded protein is CASGQGSLSTDTQYF.

The V and J genes are TRBV20-1 and TRBJ2-7, with 11 bases that match TRBD2. This CDR3 contains 13 residues. V dropped 0 bases and J dropped 12; count of bases not matched to a gene: 7. The germline V gene has CDR1 DFQATT and CDR2 SNEGSKA (reference sequence). CDR3 nucleotide sequence: TGCAGTGCTAGAGAAGGACTAGCGGGCCGTGCGTACTTC. This translates into CSAREGLAGRAYF.

This clonotype was recorded many times. This chain's CDR3 is CSATTAIYGYTF. CDR3 DNA: TGCAGTGCTACGACAGCCATCTATGGCTACACCTTC. This chain connects TRBV20-1 to TRBJ1-2; possible D gene TRBD1, 5 bases. Germline V gene lookup returns CDR1 DFQATT and CDR2 SNEGSKA (reference sequence). This CDR3 is 12 amino acids long. The germline V and J ends were trimmed by 4 bases and 4 bases, with 10 bases remaining between them.

This clonotype was seen ten or more times. The chain links TRBV4-3 to TRBJ2-3; 7 bases match TRBD2. The germline V gene encodes CDR1 LGHNA and CDR2 YSLEER. The CDR3 has 15 amino acids. With V trimmed by 3 bases and J by 3 bases, 6 bases remained unmatched. CDR3 DNA sequence: TGCGCCAGCAGCCAGAAAACTAGCGTGACAGATACGCAGTATTTT. Translating it yields CASSQKTSVTDTQYF.

Notes on this clonotype: Without the conserved terminal phenylalanine or tryptophan, this CDR3 likely stems from a read error. The DNA is left out, because the CDR3 cannot be placed on it with certainty; the CDR3 is given as TCRdb lists it. The CDR3 protein is CSAPTRPGTSGDLPPI. The chain uses TRBV29-1 and TRBJ2-5; the table gives TRBD2 as D, unverified against the DNA. The germline CDR1 and CDR2 sequences are SQVTM and ANQGSEA. Inclusive of both ends, the CDR3 amounts to 16 amino acids.